What follows is one T cell receptor beta chain and its context. Time point of the sample: newly diagnosed GD, antithyroid drugs for less than 3 months. PBMCs were the source of the RNA used for TCR sequencing. Sequencing libraries for TCR beta were prepared with iRepertoire HTBI primers and Arm-PCR of CDR3 regions. TCRdb analysed the multiplex PCR reads with MiXCR anew, one entry per CDR3 protein. Here the sample spans 510,000 or so distinct CDR3 sequences, around 13% being singletons. This specimen comes from a study of regulatory T cells in long-lasting Graves disease. These same data were also listed under a study on T cells in Graves' hyperthyroidism and ophthalmopathy. Per that study: These patients, aged 18 to 65, had recently diagnosed hyperthyroidism lasting under 2 months. Initially, a first-round RT-PCR of the TCR CDR3 employed the HTBI primer set.

The source of this sequence is a woman in her thirties with Graves disease. The specimen was peripheral blood mononuclear cells (PBMCs), collected at new diagnosis, from a patient treated with antithyroid drugs.

The CDR3 nucleotides are TGTGCCAGCTCACCACGTCCCGGGACTAGCGGGGGCCTGAGCTCTGGGGCCAACGTCCTGACTTTC. This gives the protein CASSPRPGTSGGLSSGANVLTF. The chain joins TRBV18 to TRBJ2-6; 14 bases map to TRBD2. The length of the CDR3 is 22 residues. Germline assignment: CDR1 KGHSH and CDR2 LQKENI. J gave up 0 bases and V 1 base, and 11 bases lay outside the gene matches.